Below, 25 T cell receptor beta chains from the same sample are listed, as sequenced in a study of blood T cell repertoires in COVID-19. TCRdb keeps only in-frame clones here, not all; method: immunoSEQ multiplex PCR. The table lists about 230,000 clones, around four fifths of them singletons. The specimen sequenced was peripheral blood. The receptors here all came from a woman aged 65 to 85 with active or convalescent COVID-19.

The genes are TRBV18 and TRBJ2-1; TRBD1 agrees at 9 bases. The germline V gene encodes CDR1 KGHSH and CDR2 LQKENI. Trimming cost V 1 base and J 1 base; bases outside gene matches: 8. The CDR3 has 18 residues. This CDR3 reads CASSPQTAGTGSYNEQFF. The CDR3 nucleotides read TGTGCCAGCTCACCACAAACAGCCGGGACAGGGTCCTACAATGAGCAGTTCTTC. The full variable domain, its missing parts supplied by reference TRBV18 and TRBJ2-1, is NAGVMQNPRHLVRRRGQEARLRCSPMKGHSHVYWYRQLPEEGLKFMVYLQKENIIDESGMPKERFSAEFPKEGPSILRIQQVVRGDSAAYFCASSPQTAGTGSYNEQFFGPGTRLTVL.

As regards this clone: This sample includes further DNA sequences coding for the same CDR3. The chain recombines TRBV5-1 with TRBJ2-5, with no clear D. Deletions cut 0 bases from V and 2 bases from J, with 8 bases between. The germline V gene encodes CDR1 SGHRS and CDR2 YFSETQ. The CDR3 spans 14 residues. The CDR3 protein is CASSLVSGQETQYF. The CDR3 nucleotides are TGCGCCAGCAGCTTGGTTTCCGGGCAAGAGACCCAGTACTTC.

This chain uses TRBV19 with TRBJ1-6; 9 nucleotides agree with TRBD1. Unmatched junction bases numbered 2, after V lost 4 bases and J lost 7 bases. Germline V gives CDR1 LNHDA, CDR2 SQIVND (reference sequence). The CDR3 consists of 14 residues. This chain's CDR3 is CASSNTGGNSPLHF. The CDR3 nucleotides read TGTGCCAGTAGTAATACAGGGGGCAATTCACCCCTCCACTTT.

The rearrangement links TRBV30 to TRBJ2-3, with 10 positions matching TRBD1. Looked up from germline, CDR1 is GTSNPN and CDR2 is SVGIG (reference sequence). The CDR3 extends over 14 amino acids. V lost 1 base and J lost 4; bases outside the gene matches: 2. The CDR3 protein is CAWSAGQGADTQYF. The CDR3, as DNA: TGTGCCTGGAGTGCCGGACAGGGGGCAGATACGCAGTATTTT.

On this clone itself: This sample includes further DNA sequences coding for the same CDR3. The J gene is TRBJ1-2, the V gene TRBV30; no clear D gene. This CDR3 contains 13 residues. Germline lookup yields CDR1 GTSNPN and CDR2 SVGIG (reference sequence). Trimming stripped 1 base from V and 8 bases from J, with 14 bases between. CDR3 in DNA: TGTGCCTGGAGTGGAACCGGGGTTGGAGGCTACACCTTC. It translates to CAWSGTGVGGYTF.

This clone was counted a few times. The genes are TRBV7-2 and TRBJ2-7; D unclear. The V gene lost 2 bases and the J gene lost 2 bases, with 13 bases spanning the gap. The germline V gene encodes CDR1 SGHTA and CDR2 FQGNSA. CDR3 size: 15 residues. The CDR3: CASSLYTRRPYEQYF. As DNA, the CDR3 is TGTGCCAGCAGCTTATACACGCGGAGACCCTACGAGCAGTACTTC.

CDR3: CASTGRGWTDTQYF. CDR3 DNA sequence: TGTGCCAGTACAGGGCGGGGATGGACAGATACGCAGTATTTT. This chain links TRBV19 with TRBJ2-3; weak D call: TRBD2 (6 bases). This CDR3 contains 14 residues. V dropped 7 bases and J dropped 3 bases, with 14 bases sitting between them. Germline V gene lookup returns CDR1 LNHDA and CDR2 SQIVND (reference sequence).

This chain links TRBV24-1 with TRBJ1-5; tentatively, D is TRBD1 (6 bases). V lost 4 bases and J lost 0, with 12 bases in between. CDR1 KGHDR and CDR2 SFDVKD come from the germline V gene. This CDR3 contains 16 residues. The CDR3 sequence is CATSDPGELSNQPQHF. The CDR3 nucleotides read TGTGCCACCAGTGACCCAGGGGAACTTAGCAATCAGCCCCAGCATTTT.

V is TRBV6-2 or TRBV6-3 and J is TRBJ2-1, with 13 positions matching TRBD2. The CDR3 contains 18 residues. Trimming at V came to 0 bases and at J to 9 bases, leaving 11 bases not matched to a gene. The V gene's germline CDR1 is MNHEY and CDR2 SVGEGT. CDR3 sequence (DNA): TGTGCCAGCAGTTACTCCCCTCGTACTAGCGGGGGGGCCGCTGAGCAGTTCTTC. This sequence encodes CASSYSPRTSGGAAEQFF.

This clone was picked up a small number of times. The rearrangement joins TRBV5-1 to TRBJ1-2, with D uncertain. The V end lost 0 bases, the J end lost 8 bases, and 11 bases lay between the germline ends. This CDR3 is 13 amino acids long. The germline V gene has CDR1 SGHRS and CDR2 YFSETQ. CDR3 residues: CASSLDPAGGYTF. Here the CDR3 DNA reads TGCGCCAGCAGCTTGGATCCGGCAGGCGGCTACACCTTC.

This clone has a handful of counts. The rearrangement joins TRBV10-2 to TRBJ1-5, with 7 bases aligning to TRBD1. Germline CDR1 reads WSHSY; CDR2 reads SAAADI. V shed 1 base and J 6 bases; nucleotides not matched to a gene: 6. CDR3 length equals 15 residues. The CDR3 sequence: CASSEFLQGGQPQHF. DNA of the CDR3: TGCGCCAGCAGTGAGTTTCTGCAGGGGGGTCAGCCCCAGCATTTT.

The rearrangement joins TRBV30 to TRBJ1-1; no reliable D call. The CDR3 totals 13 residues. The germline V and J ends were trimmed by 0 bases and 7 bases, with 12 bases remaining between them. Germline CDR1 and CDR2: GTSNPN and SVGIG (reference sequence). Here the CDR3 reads CAWSVHKINEAFF. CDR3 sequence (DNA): TGTGCCTGGAGTGTACATAAAATAAATGAAGCTTTCTTT.

The CDR3 DNA reads TGCGCCAGCAGCTCGGGACAGCTAATGGGGGAGACCCAGTACTTC. Translated: CASSSGQLMGETQYF. The chain combines TRBV5-1 with TRBJ2-5; 7 bases map to TRBD1. After removal of 3 bases from V and 5 bases from J, the junction contained 10 bases not matched to a gene. CDR1 and CDR2 from the germline V gene are SGHRS and YFSETQ. The CDR3 is 15 amino acids.

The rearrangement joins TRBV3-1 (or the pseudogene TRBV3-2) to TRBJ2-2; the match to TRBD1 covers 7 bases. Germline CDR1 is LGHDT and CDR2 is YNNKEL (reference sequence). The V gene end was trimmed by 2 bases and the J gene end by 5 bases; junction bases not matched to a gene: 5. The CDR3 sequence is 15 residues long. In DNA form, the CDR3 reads TGTGCCAGCAGCCAATTAGGGGGCAAGACCGGGGAGCTGTTTTTT. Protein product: CASSQLGGKTGELFF.

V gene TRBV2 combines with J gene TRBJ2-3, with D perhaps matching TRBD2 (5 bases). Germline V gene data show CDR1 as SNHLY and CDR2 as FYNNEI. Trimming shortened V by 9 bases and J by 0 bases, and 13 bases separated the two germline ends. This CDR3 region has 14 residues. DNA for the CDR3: TGTGCCAGTAACGGGATTACTAGCACAGATACGCAGTATTTT. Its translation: CASNGITSTDTQYF.

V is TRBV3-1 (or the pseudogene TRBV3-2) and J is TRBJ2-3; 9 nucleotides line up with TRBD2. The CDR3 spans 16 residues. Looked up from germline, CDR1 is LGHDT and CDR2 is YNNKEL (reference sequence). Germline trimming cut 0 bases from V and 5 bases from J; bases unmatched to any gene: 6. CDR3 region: CASSQDIAGAGDTQYF. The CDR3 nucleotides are TGTGCCAGCAGCCAAGACATAGCGGGGGCGGGAGATACGCAGTATTTT.

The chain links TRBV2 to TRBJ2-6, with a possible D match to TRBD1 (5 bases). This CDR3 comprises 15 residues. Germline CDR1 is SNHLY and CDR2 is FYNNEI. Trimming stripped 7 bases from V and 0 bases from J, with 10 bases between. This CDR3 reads CASNPDSSGANVLTF. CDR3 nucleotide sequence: TGTGCCAGCAATCCCGACAGCTCTGGGGCCAACGTCCTGACTTTC.

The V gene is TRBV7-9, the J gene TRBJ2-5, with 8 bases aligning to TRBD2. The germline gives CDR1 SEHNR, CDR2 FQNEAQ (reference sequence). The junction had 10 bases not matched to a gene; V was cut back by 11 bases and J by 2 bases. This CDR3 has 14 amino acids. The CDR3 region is CAVSGGALQETQYF. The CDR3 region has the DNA TGTGCCGTCTCCGGGGGGGCCCTTCAAGAGACCCAGTACTTC.

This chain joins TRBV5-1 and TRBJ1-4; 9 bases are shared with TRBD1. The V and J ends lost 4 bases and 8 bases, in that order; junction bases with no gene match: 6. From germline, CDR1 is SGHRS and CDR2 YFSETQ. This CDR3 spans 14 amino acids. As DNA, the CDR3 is TGCGCCAGCAGCCACGGGACAGGGCAGGAAAAACTGTTTTTT. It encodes CASSHGTGQEKLFF.

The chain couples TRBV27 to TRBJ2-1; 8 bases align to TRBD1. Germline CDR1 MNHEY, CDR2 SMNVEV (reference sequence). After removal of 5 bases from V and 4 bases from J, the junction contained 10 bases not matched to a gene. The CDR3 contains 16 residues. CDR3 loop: CASSGRPGQAYNEQFF. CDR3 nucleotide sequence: TGTGCCAGCAGTGGTCGACCGGGACAGGCTTACAATGAGCAGTTCTTC.

For the CDR3, the DNA is TGCGCCAGCAGCCCACTGCTGACAGGCTACGAGCAGTACTTC. Its translation is CASSPLLTGYEQYF. The chain recombines TRBV5-1 with TRBJ2-7; tentatively, D is TRBD1 (6 bases). The CDR3 is made up of 14 amino acids. The germline CDR1 and CDR2 sequences are SGHRS and YFSETQ. V lost 4 bases and J 3 bases, leaving 14 bases between the germline ends.

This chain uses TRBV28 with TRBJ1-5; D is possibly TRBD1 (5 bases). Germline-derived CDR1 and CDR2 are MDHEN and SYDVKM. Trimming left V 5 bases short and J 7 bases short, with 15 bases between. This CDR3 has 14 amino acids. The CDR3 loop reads CASSTPASGQPQHF. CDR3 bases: TGTGCCAGCAGTACGCCGGCCTCAGGGCAGCCCCAGCATTTT.

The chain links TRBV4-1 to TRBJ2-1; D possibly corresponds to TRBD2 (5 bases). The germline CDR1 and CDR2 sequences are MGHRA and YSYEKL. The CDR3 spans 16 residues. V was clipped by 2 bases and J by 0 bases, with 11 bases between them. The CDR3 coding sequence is TGCGCCAGCAGCCAACATACAGCGGTCTCCTACAATGAGCAGTTCTTC. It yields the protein CASSQHTAVSYNEQFF.

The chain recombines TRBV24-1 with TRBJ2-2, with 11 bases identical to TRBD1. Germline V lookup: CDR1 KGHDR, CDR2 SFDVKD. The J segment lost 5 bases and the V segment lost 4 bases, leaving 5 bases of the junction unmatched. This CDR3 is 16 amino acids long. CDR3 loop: CATSDPGQGETGELFF. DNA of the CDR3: TGTGCCACCAGTGACCCGGGACAGGGGGAAACCGGGGAGCTGTTTTTT.

The CDR3 spells CASSFFPGLPTEAFF. The CDR3 DNA follows: TGCGCCAGCAGCTTTTTCCCGGGACTGCCAACTGAAGCTTTCTTT. The chain employs TRBV5-1 and TRBJ1-1; D is possibly TRBD1 (5 bases). V lost 2 bases, J lost 5 bases, and 16 bases lay in between. CDR3 length: 15 amino acids. The germline gives CDR1 SGHRS, CDR2 YFSETQ.